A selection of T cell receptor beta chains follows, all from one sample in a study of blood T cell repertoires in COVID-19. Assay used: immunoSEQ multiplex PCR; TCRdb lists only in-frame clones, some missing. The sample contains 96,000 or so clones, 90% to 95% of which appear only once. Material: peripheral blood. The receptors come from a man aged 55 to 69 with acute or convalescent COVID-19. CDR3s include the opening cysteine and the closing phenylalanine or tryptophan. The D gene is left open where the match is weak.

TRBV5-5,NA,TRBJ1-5,CASSLGISSNQPQHF
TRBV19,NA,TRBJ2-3,CASSASGDTQYF
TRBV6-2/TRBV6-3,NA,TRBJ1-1,CASSWELAEAFF
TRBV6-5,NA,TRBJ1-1,CASSYSSWGLNTEAFF
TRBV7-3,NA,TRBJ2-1,CASSPHTAVSSYNEQFF
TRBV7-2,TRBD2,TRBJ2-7,CASSPRSGRSTYEQYF
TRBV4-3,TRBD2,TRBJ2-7,CASSYLASGSYEQYF
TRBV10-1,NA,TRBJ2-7,CASSDAGVIYEQYF
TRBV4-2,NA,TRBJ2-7,CASSQAPRDTDYEQYF
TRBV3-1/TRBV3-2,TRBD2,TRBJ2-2,CASSYGLAGGTGELFF
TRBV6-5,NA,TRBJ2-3,CASSYLSRGRTDTQYF
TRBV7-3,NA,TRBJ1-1,CASSLAQGTTEAFF
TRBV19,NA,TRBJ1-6,CASSPTGSSPLHF
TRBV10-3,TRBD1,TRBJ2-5,CAISRDSKETQYF
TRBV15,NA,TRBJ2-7,CATSRFEDSYEQYF
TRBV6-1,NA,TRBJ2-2,CASSVSTPGTQNTGELFF
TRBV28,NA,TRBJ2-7,CASSLTGFASSYEQYF
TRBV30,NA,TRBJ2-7,CACIRLGSYEQYF
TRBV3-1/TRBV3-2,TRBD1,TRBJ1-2,CASSQDQAGGGGYTF
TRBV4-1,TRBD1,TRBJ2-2,CASSRRQGSTGELFF
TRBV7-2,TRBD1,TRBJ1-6,CASSRDRATYNSPLHF
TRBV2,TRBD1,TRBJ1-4,CASRETGHNEKLFF
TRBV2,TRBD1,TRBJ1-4,CASRRTGPEKLFF
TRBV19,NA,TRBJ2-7,CASSPLGLAAAQYF
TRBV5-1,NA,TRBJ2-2,CASSFPGNTGELFF
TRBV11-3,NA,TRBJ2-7,CASSSVGMDYEQYF
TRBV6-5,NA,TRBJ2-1,CASRDFFEQFF
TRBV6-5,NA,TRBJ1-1,CASEVGGGNTEAFF
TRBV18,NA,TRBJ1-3,CASSPAAENTIYF
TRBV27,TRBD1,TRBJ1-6,CASRPKGAVSSYNSPLHF
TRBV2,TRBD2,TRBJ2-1,CASSRDYFTSNEQFF
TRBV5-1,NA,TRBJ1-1,CASSQDYTEAFF
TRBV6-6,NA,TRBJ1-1,CASRSRGGRAEAFF
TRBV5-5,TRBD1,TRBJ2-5,CASSQTGRETQYF
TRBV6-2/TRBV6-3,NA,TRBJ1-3,CASSYRDISGNTIYF
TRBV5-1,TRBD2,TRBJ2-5,CASSLGTSGMGIKETQYF
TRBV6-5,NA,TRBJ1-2,CASTPAGEEGYGYTF
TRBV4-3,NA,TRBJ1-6,CASSQDPDSPLHF
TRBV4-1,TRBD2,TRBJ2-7,CASSQPGRGEGEQYF
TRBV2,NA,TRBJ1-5,CASSHRAFSVGNQPQHF
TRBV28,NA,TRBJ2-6,CASSSQGWRANVLTF
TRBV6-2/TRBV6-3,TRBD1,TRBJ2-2,CASSYGTGVGTGELFF
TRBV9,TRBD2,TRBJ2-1,CASSVFPSGSYNEQFF
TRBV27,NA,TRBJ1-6,CASSPRDTIQSPLHF
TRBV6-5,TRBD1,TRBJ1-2,CASSYRGTGYGYTF
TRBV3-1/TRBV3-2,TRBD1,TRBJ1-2,CASSQGSGGRDRVYGYTF
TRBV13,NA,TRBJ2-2,CASSGPRRATNTGELFF
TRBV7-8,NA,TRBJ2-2,CASSLVRGYGELFF
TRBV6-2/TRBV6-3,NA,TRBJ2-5,CASSQPSRETQYF
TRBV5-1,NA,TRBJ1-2,CASSLAGGDGYTF
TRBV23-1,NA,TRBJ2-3,CASSQLRQGTDTQYF
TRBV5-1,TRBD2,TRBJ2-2,CASSDPLAGGDTGELFF
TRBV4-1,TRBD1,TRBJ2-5,CASSQVLGDRKETQYF
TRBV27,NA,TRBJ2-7,CASSPAPAYEQYF
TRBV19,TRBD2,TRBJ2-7,CASSIRDDLAETWEQYF
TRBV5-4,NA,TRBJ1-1,CASSQTGGSEAFF
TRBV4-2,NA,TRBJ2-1,CASSHSGGDASDEQFF
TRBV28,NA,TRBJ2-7,CASTASAGLTYEQYF
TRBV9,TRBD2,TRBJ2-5,CASSVEGQRGETQYF
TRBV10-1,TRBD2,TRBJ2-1,CASKPGTSGGRSSYNEQFF